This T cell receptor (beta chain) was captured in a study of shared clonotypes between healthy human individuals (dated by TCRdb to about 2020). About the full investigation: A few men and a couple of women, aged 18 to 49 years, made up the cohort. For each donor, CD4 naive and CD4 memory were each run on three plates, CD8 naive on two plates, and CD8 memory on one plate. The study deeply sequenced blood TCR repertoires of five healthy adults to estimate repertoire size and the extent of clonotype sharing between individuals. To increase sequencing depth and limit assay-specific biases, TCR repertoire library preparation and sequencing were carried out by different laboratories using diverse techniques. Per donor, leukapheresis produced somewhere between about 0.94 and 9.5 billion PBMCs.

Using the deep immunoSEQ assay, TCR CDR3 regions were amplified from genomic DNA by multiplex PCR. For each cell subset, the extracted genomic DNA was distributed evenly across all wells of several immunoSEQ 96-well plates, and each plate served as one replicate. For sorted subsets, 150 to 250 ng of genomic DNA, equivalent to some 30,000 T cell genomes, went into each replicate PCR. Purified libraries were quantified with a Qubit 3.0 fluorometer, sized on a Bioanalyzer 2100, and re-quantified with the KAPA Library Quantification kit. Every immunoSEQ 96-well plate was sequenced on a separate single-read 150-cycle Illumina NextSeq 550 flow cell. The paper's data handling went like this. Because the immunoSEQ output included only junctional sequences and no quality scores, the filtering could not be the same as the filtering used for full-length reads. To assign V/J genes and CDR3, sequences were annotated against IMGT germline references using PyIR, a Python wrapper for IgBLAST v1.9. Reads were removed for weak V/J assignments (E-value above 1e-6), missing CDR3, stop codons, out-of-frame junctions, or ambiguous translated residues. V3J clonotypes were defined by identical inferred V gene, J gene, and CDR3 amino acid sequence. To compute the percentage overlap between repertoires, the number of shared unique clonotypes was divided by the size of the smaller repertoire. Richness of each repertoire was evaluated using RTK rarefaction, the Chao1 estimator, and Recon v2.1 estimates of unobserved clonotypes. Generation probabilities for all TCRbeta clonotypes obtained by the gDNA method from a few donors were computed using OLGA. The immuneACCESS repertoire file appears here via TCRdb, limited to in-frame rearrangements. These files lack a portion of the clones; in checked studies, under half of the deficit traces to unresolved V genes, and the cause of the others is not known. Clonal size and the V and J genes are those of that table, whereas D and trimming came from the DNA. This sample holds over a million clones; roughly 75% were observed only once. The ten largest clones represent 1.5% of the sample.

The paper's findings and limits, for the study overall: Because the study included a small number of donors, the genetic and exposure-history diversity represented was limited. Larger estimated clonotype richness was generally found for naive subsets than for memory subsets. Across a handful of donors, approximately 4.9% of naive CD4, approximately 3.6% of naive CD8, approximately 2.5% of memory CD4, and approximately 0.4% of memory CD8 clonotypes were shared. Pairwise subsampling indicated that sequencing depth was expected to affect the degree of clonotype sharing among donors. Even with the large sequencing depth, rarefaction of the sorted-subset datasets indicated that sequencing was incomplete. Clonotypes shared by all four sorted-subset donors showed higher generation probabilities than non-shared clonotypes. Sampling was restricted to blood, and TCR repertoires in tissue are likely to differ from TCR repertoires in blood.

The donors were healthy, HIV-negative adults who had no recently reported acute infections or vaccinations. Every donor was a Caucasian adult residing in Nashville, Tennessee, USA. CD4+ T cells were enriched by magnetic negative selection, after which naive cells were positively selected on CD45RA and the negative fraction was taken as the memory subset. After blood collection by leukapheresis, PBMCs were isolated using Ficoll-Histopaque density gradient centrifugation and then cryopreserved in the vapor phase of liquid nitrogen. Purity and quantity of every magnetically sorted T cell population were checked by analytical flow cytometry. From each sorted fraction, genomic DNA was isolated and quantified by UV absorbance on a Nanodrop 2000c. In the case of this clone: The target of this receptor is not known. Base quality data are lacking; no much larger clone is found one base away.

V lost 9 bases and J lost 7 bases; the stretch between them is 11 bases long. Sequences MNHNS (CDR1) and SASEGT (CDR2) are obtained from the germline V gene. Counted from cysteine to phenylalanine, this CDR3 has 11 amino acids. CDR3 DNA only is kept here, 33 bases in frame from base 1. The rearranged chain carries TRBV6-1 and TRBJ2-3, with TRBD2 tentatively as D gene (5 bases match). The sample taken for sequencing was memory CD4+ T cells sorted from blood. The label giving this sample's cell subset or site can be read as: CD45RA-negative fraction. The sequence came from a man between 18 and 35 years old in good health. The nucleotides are TGTGCCAGTAGATTCGGGAATACGCAGTATTTT. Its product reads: CASRFGNTQYF.